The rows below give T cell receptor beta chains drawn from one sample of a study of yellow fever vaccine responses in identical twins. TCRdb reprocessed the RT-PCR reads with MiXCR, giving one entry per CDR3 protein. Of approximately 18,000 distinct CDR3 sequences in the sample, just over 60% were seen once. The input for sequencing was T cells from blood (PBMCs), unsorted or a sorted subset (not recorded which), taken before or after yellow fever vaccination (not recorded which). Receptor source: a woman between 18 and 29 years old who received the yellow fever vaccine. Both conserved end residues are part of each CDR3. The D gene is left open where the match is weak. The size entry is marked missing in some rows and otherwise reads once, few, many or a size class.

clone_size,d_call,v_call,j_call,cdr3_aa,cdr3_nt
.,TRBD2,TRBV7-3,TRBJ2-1,CASSSESGRMYEQFF,TGTGCCAGCAGTTCCGAGAGCGGGAGAATGTATGAGCAGTTCTTC
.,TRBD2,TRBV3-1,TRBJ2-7,CASSQVRLAGNYEQYF,TGTGCCAGCAGCCAAGTTCGACTAGCGGGTAACTACGAGCAGTACTTC
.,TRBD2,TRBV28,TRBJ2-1,CASSLRTSGRVINEQFF,TGTGCCAGCAGTTTGCGGACTAGCGGGAGGGTAATTAATGAGCAGTTCTTC
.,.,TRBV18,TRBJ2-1,CASSPGGSFYNEQFF,TGTGCCAGCTCACCAGGGGGCAGTTTCTACAATGAGCAGTTCTTC
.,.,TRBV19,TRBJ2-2,CASLGGRTGELFF,TGTGCCAGTCTCGGGGGACGGACCGGGGAGCTGTTTTTT
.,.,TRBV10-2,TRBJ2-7,CASGETDTYEQYF,TGCGCCAGCGGGGAGACCGATACCTACGAGCAGTACTTC
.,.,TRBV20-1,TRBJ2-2,CSAPLVSANTGELFF,TGCAGTGCTCCCTTGGTTTCAGCTAACACCGGGGAGCTGTTTTTT
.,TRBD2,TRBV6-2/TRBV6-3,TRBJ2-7,CASKRELREQYF,TGTGCCAGCAAGCGGGAGCTTAGGGAGCAGTACTTC
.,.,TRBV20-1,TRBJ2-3,CSARAGASVADTQYF,TGCAGTGCTAGAGCCGGGGCATCCGTCGCAGATACGCAGTATTTT
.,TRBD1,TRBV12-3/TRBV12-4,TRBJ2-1,CASTIGQGTYNEQFF,TGTGCCAGCACTATCGGACAGGGCACCTACAATGAGCAGTTCTTC
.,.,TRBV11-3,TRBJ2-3,CASSKSTGPITDTQYF,TGTGCCAGCAGCAAATCGACCGGACCCATCACAGATACGCAGTATTTT
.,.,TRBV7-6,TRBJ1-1,CASSVTPGTSNTEAFF,TGTGCCAGCAGCGTGACCCCCGGGACATCTAACACTGAAGCTTTCTTT
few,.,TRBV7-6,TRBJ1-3,CASSLGYTIYF,TGTGCCAGCAGCTTAGGGTACACCATATATTTT
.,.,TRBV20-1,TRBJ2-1,CSARVTGGKNEQFF,TGCAGTGCTAGAGTTACAGGAGGAAAAAATGAGCAGTTCTTC
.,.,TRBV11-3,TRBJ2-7,CASSLGGGSYEQYF,TGTGCCAGCAGCTTAGGCGGAGGCTCCTACGAGCAGTACTTC
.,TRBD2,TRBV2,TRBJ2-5,CASSRLAGNQETQYF,TGTGCCAGCAGCCGACTAGCGGGGAACCAAGAGACCCAGTACTTC
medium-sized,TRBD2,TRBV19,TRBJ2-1,CASSIDREGPYNEQFF,TGTGCCAGTAGTATAGATCGGGAGGGGCCCTACAATGAGCAGTTCTTC
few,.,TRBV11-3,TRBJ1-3,CASSRRGGRASGNTIYF,TGTGCCAGCAGCCGACGGGGTGGGCGAGCCTCTGGAAACACCATATATTTT
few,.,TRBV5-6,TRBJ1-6,CASSLRVEGSSPLHF,TGTGCCAGCAGCTTGCGGGTGGAGGGTTCTTCACCCCTCCACTTT
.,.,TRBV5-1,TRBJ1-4,CASSLASGEKLFF,TGCGCCAGCAGCTTGGCCTCCGGGGAAAAACTGTTTTTT
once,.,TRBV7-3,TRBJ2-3,CASSPQARSTDTQYF,TGTGCCAGCAGCCCCCAGGCCCGTAGCACAGATACGCAGTATTTT
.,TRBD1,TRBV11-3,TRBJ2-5,CASSLARTGTETQYF,TGTGCCAGCAGCTTAGCCCGGACAGGGACAGAGACCCAGTACTTC
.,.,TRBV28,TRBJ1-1,CASIPAINTEAFF,TGTGCCAGCATTCCAGCAATTAACACTGAAGCTTTCTTT
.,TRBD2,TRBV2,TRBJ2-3,CASSAGASGRSDTQYF,TGTGCCAGCAGTGCGGGGGCTAGCGGGAGGTCAGATACGCAGTATTTT
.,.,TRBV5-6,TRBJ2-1,CASSADRSWEQFF,TGTGCCAGCAGCGCCGACAGGTCGTGGGAGCAGTTCTTC
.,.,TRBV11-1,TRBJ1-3,CASSLGRGGNTIYF,TGTGCCAGCAGCCTGGGACGCGGAGGAAACACCATATATTTT
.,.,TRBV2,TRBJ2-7,CASSFMTVSYEQYF,TGTGCCAGCAGTTTTATGACCGTGTCCTACGAGCAGTACTTC
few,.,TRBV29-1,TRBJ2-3,CSVEEGASTDTQYF,TGCAGCGTTGAAGAGGGCGCAAGCACAGATACGCAGTATTTT
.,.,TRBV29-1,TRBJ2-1,CSGFLGTLGEQFF,TGCAGCGGTTTCTTGGGGACATTGGGTGAGCAGTTCTTC
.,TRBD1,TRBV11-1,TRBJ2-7,CASGKAGGRDEQYF,TGTGCCAGCGGAAAAGCAGGGGGCCGGGACGAGCAGTACTTC
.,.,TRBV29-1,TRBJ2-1,CSVRPVSYNEQFF,TGCAGCGTTCGTCCAGTCTCCTACAATGAGCAGTTCTTC
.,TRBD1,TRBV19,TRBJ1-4,CASSIGMGQPTNEKLFF,TGTGCCAGTAGTATAGGGATGGGACAGCCAACTAATGAAAAACTGTTTTTT
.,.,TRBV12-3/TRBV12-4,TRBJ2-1,CASSSRRASSYNEQFF,TGTGCCAGCAGTTCCCGCCGGGCCAGCTCCTACAATGAGCAGTTCTTC
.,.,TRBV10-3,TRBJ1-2,CAISESVRDNYGYTF,TGTGCCATCAGTGAGTCGGTCAGGGATAACTATGGCTACACCTTC
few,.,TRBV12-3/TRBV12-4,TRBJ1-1,CASSFARNTEAFF,TGTGCCAGCAGTTTTGCCAGGAACACTGAAGCTTTCTTT
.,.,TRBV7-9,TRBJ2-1,CASSLTGPSGVGEQFF,TGTGCCAGCAGCTTAACGGGACCGTCTGGAGTCGGTGAGCAGTTCTTC
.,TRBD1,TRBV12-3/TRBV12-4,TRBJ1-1,CASSRQGKTEAFF,TGTGCCAGCAGCCGACAGGGGAAGACTGAAGCTTTCTTT
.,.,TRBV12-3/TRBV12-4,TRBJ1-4,CASRTGTVNEKLFF,TGTGCCAGCAGAACCGGGACGGTTAATGAAAAACTGTTTTTT
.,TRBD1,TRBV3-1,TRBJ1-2,CASSQAGQRYGYTF,TGTGCCAGCAGCCAAGCGGGACAGCGGTATGGCTACACCTTC
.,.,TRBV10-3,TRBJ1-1,CAISESKGGLNTEAFF,TGTGCCATCAGTGAGTCGAAGGGGGGCTTAAACACTGAAGCTTTCTTT
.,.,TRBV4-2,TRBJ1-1,CASSQGGEPNTEAFF,TGTGCCAGCAGCCAAGGGGGGGAACCGAACACTGAAGCTTTCTTT
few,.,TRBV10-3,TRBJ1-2,CAISKDGRAYGYTF,TGTGCCATCAGCAAAGACGGCAGGGCGTATGGCTACACCTTC
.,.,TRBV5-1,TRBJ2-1,CASSRGAGNSYNEQFF,TGCGCCAGCAGCCGGGGAGCGGGTAACTCCTACAATGAGCAGTTCTTC
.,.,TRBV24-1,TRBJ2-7,CATSDPDNYEQYF,TGTGCCACCAGTGACCCGGACAACTACGAGCAGTACTTC
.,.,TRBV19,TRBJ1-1,CASSTPTKLNTEAFF,TGTGCCAGTAGTACCCCGACAAAATTGAACACTGAAGCTTTCTTT
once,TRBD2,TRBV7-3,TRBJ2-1,CASSLMGGSYNEQFF,TGTGCCAGCAGCTTAATGGGCGGGAGCTATAATGAGCAGTTCTTC
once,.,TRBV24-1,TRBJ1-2,CATSSGASYGYTF,TGTGCCACCAGTTCAGGGGCGTCCTATGGCTACACCTTC
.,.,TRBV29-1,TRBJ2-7,CSVSNYNEQYF,TGCAGCGTCTCGAATTATAACGAGCAGTACTTC
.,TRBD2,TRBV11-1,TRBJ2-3,CASSLAWTSGVETDTQYF,TGTGCCAGCAGCTTAGCTTGGACGAGCGGGGTGGAGACAGATACGCAGTATTTT
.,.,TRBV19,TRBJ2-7,CASSIAAEAGEQYF,TGTGCCAGTAGTATAGCGGCCGAGGCAGGCGAGCAGTACTTC